This TCR beta chain originates from a study of molecular identifiers for immune sequencing clone quantification. TCRdb fed the PCR reads into MiXCR, producing one record per CDR3 protein. Of over 600,000 distinct CDR3 sequences in the sample, around 20% are singletons; the top ten hold roughly 0.83%. A note on this clonotype: The junction and the germline gene differ at one end; a read error may be behind it.

This CDR3 has 14 residues. Looked up from germline, CDR1 is LGHNA and CDR2 is YSLEER. Sequences were obtained from naive CD8+ T cells from blood, with Jurkat cell RNA spiked in. The subset denotes: FACS-sorted CD8+CD4-CCR7+CD45RA+ naive T cells. The chain links TRBV4-3 to TRBJ2-7; weak D call: TRBD1 (5 bases). The clonotype originates from a human donor in good health. Some libraries in this study had Jurkat cell RNA spiked in. DNA of the CDR3: TGCCCCAGCAGCCAAGATCGTAGGGGATACGAGCAGTACTTC. Protein: CPSSQDRRGYEQYF.